The 11 T cell receptor beta chains below come from one sample, sequenced in a study of regulatory T cells in long-lasting Graves disease. Investigators prepared the TCR beta libraries by applying iRepertoire HTBI primers and Arm-PCR of CDR3 regions. Each CDR3 protein gets one entry after TCRdb re-called the multiplex PCR reads with MiXCR. The sample has about 400,000 distinct CDR3 sequences, around 16% seen once. Time point reported: newly diagnosed GD, antithyroid drugs for less than 3 months. The TCR library was made from RNA that had been extracted from PBMCs in TRIzol. The material sequenced was peripheral blood mononuclear cells (PBMCs), taken at new diagnosis, from a patient treated with antithyroid drugs. The receptors derive from a female donor with Graves disease.

This clonotype showed up many times. J is TRBJ2-3 and V is TRBV20-1; D unclear. Trimming took 3 bases from V and 3 from J, leaving 13 bases between them. This CDR3 has 14 amino acids. CDR1 and CDR2 from the germline V gene are DFQATT and SNEGSKA (reference sequence). The CDR3 loop is CSARLSFGTDTQYF. CDR3 nucleotides: TGCAGTGCTAGGCTTTCTTTCGGGACAGATACGCAGTATTTT.

As to this clonotype: A read error is possible here, since a much larger clone lies one base away. The chain links TRBV6-1 to TRBJ2-7; D possibly corresponds to TRBD1 (5 bases). The length of the CDR3 is 12 residues. CDR1 is MNHNS, CDR2 SASEGT, per germline. CDR3 bases: TGTACCAGCAGTGACCCAGGGAATGAGCAGTACTTC. Translated: CTSSDPGNEQYF.

Of note for this clonotype: One junction end disagrees with the germline gene, perhaps due to a read error. This sequence joins TRBV11-3 and TRBJ2-3; D possibly uses TRBD1 or TRBD2 (6 bases each). The germline gives CDR1 SGHNT, CDR2 YENEEA. This CDR3 has 15 residues. The CDR3: CASSLGDTAGYTQYF. CDR3 nucleotide sequence: TGCGCCAGCAGCTTGGGGGACACGGCGGGATATACGCAGTATTTT.

This clonotype was seen ten or more times. The CDR3 loop is CASSSREGLGQGEKLFF. The CDR3 nucleotides are TGTGCCAGCAGCTCCAGGGAAGGGCTGGGCCAAGGCGAAAAACTGTTTTTT. V usage is TRBV5-4 and J usage is TRBJ1-4, with D tentatively TRBD1 (5 bases). The germline V gene encodes CDR1 SGHNT and CDR2 YYREEE (reference sequence). Trimming shortened V by 3 bases and J by 8 bases, and 23 bases separated the two germline ends. This CDR3 region has 17 residues.

This clonotype turned up a few times. This clone may be a read error of a much larger clone one base away. The chain has TRBV12-3 or TRBV12-4 and TRBJ2-5; D ambiguous. Trimming cost V 6 bases and J 5 bases, with 25 bases left between them. The CDR3 covers 17 residues. The CDR3 DNA reads TGTGCCAGCAGGACGCTTTCGGGCGTCGGCGTATGGGAGACCCAGTACTTC. As protein: CASRTLSGVGVWETQYF.

Many counts were recorded for this clonotype. This chain links TRBV5-1 with TRBJ1-1; possibly TRBD1 for D (5 bases). From germline, CDR1 is SGHRS and CDR2 YFSETQ. The V gene lost 5 bases and the J gene lost 3 bases, with 17 bases spanning the gap. The CDR3 sequence is 15 residues long. CDR3 amino acids: CASSLEKTGDTEAFF. CDR3 nucleotides: TGCGCCAGCAGTCTCGAGAAAACGGGGGACACTGAAGCTTTCTTT. The full variable domain, in which reference TRBV5-1 and TRBJ1-1 provide the parts outside the CDR3, is KAGVTQTPRYLIKTRGQQVTLSCSPISGHRSVSWYQQTPGQGLQFLFEYFSETQRNKGNFPGRFSGRQFSNSRSEMNVSTLELGDSALYLCASSLEKTGDTEAFFGQGTRLTVV.

This clonotype was recorded a few times. This chain uses TRBV5-1 with TRBJ1-6; 9 nucleotides match TRBD1. This CDR3 is built from 14 residues. The germline gives CDR1 SGHRS, CDR2 YFSETQ. With 5 bases clipped from V and 9 bases from J, the junction kept 6 bases outside the gene matches. CDR3 DNA: TGCGCCAGCAGACCGGGACAGGGAGCTTCACCCCTCCACTTT. It encodes CASRPGQGASPLHF.

The rearrangement links TRBV3-1 to TRBJ1-2; D gene uncertain. V was clipped by 3 bases and J by 4 bases, with 9 bases between them. This CDR3 comprises 13 residues. Germline CDR1 and CDR2: LGHDT and YNNKEL (reference sequence). CDR3 residues: CASSQSTFYGYTF. Here the CDR3 DNA reads TGTGCCAGCAGCCAGTCGACTTTCTATGGCTACACCTTC.

In this sample, this clonotype turned up many times. The J gene is TRBJ1-2, the V gene TRBV7-6; D may be TRBD1 (5 bases). V dropped 5 bases and J dropped 3 bases, with 16 bases sitting between them. This CDR3 region has 15 residues. CDR1 and CDR2 from the germline V gene are SGHVS and FNYEAQ. The CDR3 spells CASSEGTLIDYGYTF. DNA for the CDR3: TGTGCCAGCAGCGAAGGGACTCTCATAGACTATGGCTACACCTTC.

The gene calls are TRBV9 and TRBJ2-7; tentatively, D is TRBD2 (7 bases). V lost 4 bases, J lost 2 bases, and 16 bases lay in between. Germline V gene sequence: CDR1 SGDLS, CDR2 YYNGEE. The CDR3 is made up of 15 amino acids. The CDR3 loop reads CASSKGGGGTYEQYF. In DNA, the CDR3 is TGTGCCAGCAGCAAAGGGGGGGGCGGGACCTACGAGCAGTACTTC.

This clonotype was seen ten or more times. The chain recombines TRBV5-6 with TRBJ2-2; D ambiguous. The CDR3 totals 14 residues. V was shortened by 1 base and J by 4 bases, with 8 bases between the two germline ends. CDR1 and CDR2 (germline): SGHDT, YYEEEE. In DNA, the CDR3 is TGTGCCAGCAGCTTGTCGATGGGCACCGGGGAGCTGTTTTTT. Translated: CASSLSMGTGELFF.